These 18 T cell receptor beta chains share one sample of origin, sequenced in a study of T cells in Graves' hyperthyroidism and ophthalmopathy. TCR beta CDR3 regions were amplified from RNA. TCR CDR3 regions were first amplified by RT-PCR with HTBI primers. TCRdb re-analysed the multiplex PCR reads in MiXCR, keeping a single row per CDR3 protein. Among around 400,000 distinct CDR3 sequences listed, 25% were seen once. The sample was blood. The receptors derive from a man in his forties or fifties with Graves' hyperthyroidism.

The CDR3 DNA follows: TGTGCCAGCAAAGGATCTAGCGGGAGAGGTGAGACCCAGTACTTC. This sequence encodes CASKGSSGRGETQYF. This chain links TRBV12-3 or TRBV12-4 with TRBJ2-5, with 10 bases fitting TRBD2. The V and J ends lost 7 bases and 5 bases, in that order; junction bases with no gene match: 10. The CDR3 contains 15 residues.

The chain joins TRBV6-1 to TRBJ1-6; 7 bases line up with TRBD1. CDR1 MNHNS and CDR2 SASEGT come from the germline V gene. V was pared by 10 bases and J by 9 bases, with 15 bases of the junction left unmatched. The length of the CDR3 is 15 residues. CDR3 sequence (DNA): TGTGCCACACACAGCGACCTGGACAGGAGTTCACCCCTCCACTTT. Translated: CATHSDLDRSSPLHF.

The chain is built from TRBV6-2 or TRBV6-3 and TRBJ2-3; possibly TRBD1 for D (5 bases). This CDR3 region has 16 residues. Germline CDR1 and CDR2: MNHEY and SVGEGT. V lost 0 bases, J lost 7 bases, and 17 bases lay in between. CDR3 nucleotide sequence: TGTGCCAGCAGTTACTCGAAAACAGGAATTCTGTATACGCAGTATTTT. Amino acids: CASSYSKTGILYTQYF.

In its sample, this clonotype was seen a few times. V is TRBV3-1 and J is TRBJ2-3, with D possibly TRBD2 on 5 matching bases. Trimming took 6 bases from V and 6 from J, leaving 22 bases between them. Germline V gives CDR1 LGHDT, CDR2 YNNKEL (reference sequence). CDR3 size: 16 residues. The CDR3 region has the DNA TGTGCCAGCAGTCGTACGTTGGATGGGCGGGCGGATACGCAGTATTTT. It specifies CASSRTLDGRADTQYF.

The rearrangement uses TRBV20-1 and TRBJ2-7, with D possibly matching TRBD2 (5 bases). This CDR3 has 11 residues. Germline lookup yields CDR1 DFQATT and CDR2 SNEGSKA (reference sequence). Trimming removed 3 bases from V and 4 bases from J, with 7 bases in between. The CDR3 spells CSARREYEQYF. The CDR3 nucleotides are TGCAGTGCTAGGAGGGAATACGAGCAGTACTTC.

This clonotype was detected ten times or more. V usage is TRBV5-1 and J usage is TRBJ1-1; D perhaps matches TRBD1 (5 bases). CDR1 and CDR2 from the germline V gene are SGHRS and YFSETQ. The CDR3 is 15 residues long. Trimming shortened V by 4 bases and J by 1 base, and 14 bases separated the two germline ends. In DNA form, the CDR3 reads TGCGCCAGCAGCCGTCCGGGACTGGGGAACACTGAAGCTTTCTTT. Residues: CASSRPGLGNTEAFF.

The chain has TRBV13 and TRBJ2-5, with 9 bases lining up with TRBD1. From germline, CDR1 is PRHDT and CDR2 FYEKMQ (reference sequence). This CDR3 is built from 14 residues. Trimming took 5 bases from V and 7 from J; bases not matched to a gene: 8. In DNA, the CDR3 is TGTGCCAGCAGCACCACAGGGGGCGTTGTGACCCAGTACTTC. Protein sequence: CASSTTGGVVTQYF.

This clonotype was detected a few times. The chain is built from TRBV12-3 or TRBV12-4 and TRBJ1-2, with D uncertain. The CDR3 consists of 14 residues. Trimming left V 7 bases short and J 8 bases short, with 20 bases between. The chain's CDR3 is CASTVLVAFGGYTF. The DNA of the CDR3 is TGTGCCAGCACGGTACTGGTGGCCTTCGGCGGCTACACCTTC.

In its sample, this clonotype was seen a few times. The chain employs TRBV29-1 and TRBJ2-7; D is perhaps TRBD1 (6 bases). Germline V gives CDR1 SQVTM, CDR2 ANQGSEA. The CDR3 consists of 14 residues. The ends were cut back, 1 base at V and 1 base at J, with 11 bases in the middle. This CDR3 is CSVEVVTGSYEQYF. In nucleotides, the CDR3 is TGCAGCGTTGAAGTCGTTACAGGGTCCTACGAGCAGTACTTC.

This clonotype was detected many times. The chain links TRBV7-9 to TRBJ2-7; D is unresolved. The length of the CDR3 is 15 residues. Trimming pared 2 bases from V and 0 bases from J, leaving 11 bases between. CDR1 is SEHNR, CDR2 FQNEAQ, per germline (reference sequence). The CDR3 loop reads CASSLSATSSYEQYF. CDR3 in DNA: TGTGCCAGCAGCTTATCCGCAACGAGCTCCTACGAGCAGTACTTC.

This clonotype was detected many times. This rearrangement joins TRBV28 to TRBJ2-7; maybe TRBD1 (7 bases). V was trimmed by 3 bases and J by 2 bases, leaving 11 bases between them. The CDR3 loop spans 14 amino acids. Germline lookup yields CDR1 MDHEN and CDR2 SYDVKM. In DNA, the CDR3 is TGTGCCAGCAGTTTTAGCAGGGGGGCCTACGAGCAGTACTTC. It encodes CASSFSRGAYEQYF.

The chain has TRBV6-1 and TRBJ2-2, with TRBD2 identical over 14 bases. Germline V lookup: CDR1 MNHNS, CDR2 SASEGT. Trimming at V came to 3 bases and at J to 3 bases, leaving 3 bases not matched to a gene. This CDR3 has 17 residues. CDR3: CASSEGLAGEDTGELFF. In DNA, the CDR3 is TGTGCCAGCAGTGAGGGACTAGCGGGAGAGGACACCGGGGAGCTGTTTTTT.

This clonotype came up a few times. This chain connects TRBV10-3 to TRBJ2-1, with 9 nucleotides matching TRBD2. This CDR3 contains 16 residues. Germline lookup yields CDR1 ENHRY and CDR2 SYGVKD. The J segment lost 12 bases and the V segment lost 3 bases, leaving 15 bases of the junction unmatched. CDR3 DNA: TGTGCCATCAGTGATCATCCCCGACGCGGGCGGGGGGGGCAGTTCTTC. Translated: CAISDHPRRGRGGQFF.

This clonotype came up a few times. The chain employs TRBV28 and TRBJ1-5; D remains unclear. The CDR3 runs 15 residues. V was clipped by 3 bases and J by 6 bases, with 15 bases between them. Germline CDR1 and CDR2: MDHEN and SYDVKM. This CDR3 is CASSLPPRTGQPQHF. The CDR3 DNA reads as TGTGCCAGCAGTTTGCCCCCCAGGACGGGTCAGCCCCAGCATTTT.

As to this clonotype: A single base separates this from a much larger clone, so it may be a read error. This chain joins TRBV11-2 and TRBJ2-1; 11 nucleotides align to TRBD2. The J segment lost 11 bases and the V segment lost 3 bases, leaving 9 bases of the junction unmatched. CDR3 size: 15 residues. Germline V gene lookup returns CDR1 SGHAT and CDR2 FQNNGV. This CDR3 reads CASSFRLAGNLKQFF. CDR3 in DNA: TGTGCCAGCAGCTTTAGACTAGCGGGAAATCTTAAGCAGTTCTTC.

This clonotype was detected a few times. One base away lies a much larger clone, so this may be a sequencing read error. The V gene is TRBV7-2, the J gene TRBJ2-7, with TRBD1 matching over 8 bases. The CDR3 has 15 amino acids. Germline V gene sequence: CDR1 SGHTA, CDR2 FQGNSA. The CDR3: CASSQQGALSYERYF. DNA for the CDR3: TGTGCCAGCAGCCAGCAGGGGGCCCTCTCCTACGAGCGGTACTTC.

The CDR3: CASSLLGGAGETGELFF. CDR3 nucleotides: TGTGCCAGCAGTTTATTGGGCGGAGCGGGAGAAACCGGGGAGCTGTTTTTT. This chain joins TRBV12-3 or TRBV12-4 and TRBJ2-2, with 8 positions matching TRBD2. CDR3 length equals 17 residues. Trimming cost V 2 bases and J 5 bases; bases outside gene matches: 10.

This clonotype turned up a few times. This chain links TRBV6-1 with TRBJ1-5; 10 positions agree with TRBD1. The CDR3 is 18 residues long. V shed 6 bases and J 0 bases; nucleotides not matched to a gene: 11. CDR1 and CDR2 (germline): MNHNS, SASEGT. CDR3 loop: CASRGSGTGDLSNQPQHF. DNA of the CDR3: TGTGCCAGCAGAGGCTCGGGGACAGGGGATCTTAGCAATCAGCCCCAGCATTTT.